A single sample is the source of the 25 T cell receptor beta chains below, sequenced in a study of response to subunit inactivated influenza vaccine (dated by TCRdb to about 2018). The library came from RT-PCR. Sequencing took place on an Illumina HiSeq 2500. TCRdb ran its own pipeline on the public reads, namely fastp trimming at Q25 and MiXCR clone calling, and kept in-frame beta chains. Each CDR3 protein gets just one entry, which takes the most common genes and DNA from the rows behind it. The sample includes 550,000 to 800,000 distinct CDR3 sequences, with approximately 15% observed a single time. The top ten clones comprise around 7% of the sample. This specimen was PBMCs from blood, taken about 14 days before vaccination. These receptors all come from a man in his fifties who received an inactivated influenza vaccine. Donor details come from another sample of the same person, matched by shared clones.

V usage is TRBV19 and J usage is TRBJ1-2; D gene ambiguous. The CDR3 has 13 amino acids. Trimming stripped 3 bases from V and 1 base from J, with 6 bases between. CDR1 is LNHDA and CDR2 is SQIVND in the germline V gene (reference sequence). CDR3 residues: CASSISVNYGYTF. In DNA, the CDR3 is TGTGCCAGTAGTATCTCAGTTAACTATGGCTACACCTTC.

This clonotype was detected only a few times. The CDR3 region is CSANAGGLYGYTF. As DNA, the CDR3 is TGCAGTGCTAACGCAGGGGGACTCTATGGCTACACCTTC. This chain links TRBV20-1 with TRBJ1-2; 7 nucleotides agree with TRBD1. Per the germline V gene, CDR1 is DFQATT and CDR2 is SNEGSKA (reference sequence). This CDR3 comprises 13 residues. The V and J ends lost 4 bases and 4 bases, in that order; junction bases with no gene match: 6.

This clonotype was found a few times. CDR3 in amino acids: CSVAPGPGTEAFF. The CDR3 DNA reads TGCAGCGTGGCCCCGGGTCCGGGCACTGAAGCTTTCTTT. J is TRBJ1-1 and V is TRBV29-1; D uncertain. This CDR3 is 13 amino acids long. Trimming cost V 6 bases and J 4 bases, with 15 bases left between them. Germline V gene lookup returns CDR1 SQVTM and CDR2 ANQGSEA.

This clonotype was seen at least ten times. The V and J genes are TRBV29-1 and TRBJ2-7, with D possibly TRBD1 on 6 matching bases. The CDR3 is 11 amino acids. The germline gives CDR1 SQVTM, CDR2 ANQGSEA. V lost 6 bases and J 6 bases, leaving 12 bases between the germline ends. CDR3 loop: CSVGDTLEQYF. CDR3 nucleotides: TGCAGCGTGGGGGACACCCTCGAGCAGTACTTC.

In this sample, this clonotype turned up a few times. The gene calls are TRBV28 and TRBJ2-7, with D perhaps matching TRBD1 or TRBD2 (5 bases each). The CDR3 extends over 16 amino acids. Trimming stripped 5 bases from V and 1 base from J, with 18 bases between. Germline CDR1 reads MDHEN; CDR2 reads SYDVKM. CDR3 nucleotide sequence: TGTGCCAGCAGTACGGTGGGAAGGGGACGGTCCTACGAGCAGTACTTC. Translation gives CASSTVGRGRSYEQYF.

V and J are TRBV20-1 and TRBJ2-7, with TRBD2 matching over 7 bases. This CDR3 spans 13 amino acids. The germline V gene encodes CDR1 DFQATT and CDR2 SNEGSKA (reference sequence). After removal of 3 bases from V and 2 bases from J, the junction contained 4 bases not matched to a gene. CDR3 nucleotide sequence: TGCAGTGCTAGGACAGCGGGGACCTACGAGCAGTACTTC. As protein: CSARTAGTYEQYF.

This chain uses TRBV27 with TRBJ2-7, with 7 bases identical to TRBD1. The trim removed 5 bases at V and 0 bases at J, leaving 10 bases unmatched. CDR1 and CDR2 (germline): MNHEY, SMNVEV (reference sequence). The CDR3 loop spans 16 amino acids. This CDR3 reads CASSALVQGRSYEQYF. Written as DNA, the CDR3 is TGTGCCAGCAGTGCGCTCGTACAGGGGCGCTCCTACGAGCAGTACTTC.

This clonotype was counted between two and nine times. The J gene is TRBJ2-7, the V gene TRBV3-1, with no clear D. The germline gives CDR1 LGHDT, CDR2 YNNKEL (reference sequence). Trimming stripped 4 bases from V and 6 bases from J, with 22 bases between. The CDR3 has 16 residues. The CDR3 DNA sequence: TGTGCCAGCAGCCTCGGATCCGGCTTGGGTCGGCGCGAGCAGTACTTC. Amino acids: CASSLGSGLGRREQYF.

CDR3 nucleotide sequence: TGTGCCACCAGTGAACCGGGACTAGCGGTCAGGATAGATGAGCAGTTCTTC. The encoded protein is CATSEPGLAVRIDEQFF. The J gene is TRBJ2-1, the V gene TRBV24-1; 11 nucleotides line up with TRBD2. The CDR3 is 17 residues long. Losses at the gene ends were 4 bases for V and 8 bases for J; bases not matched to a gene: 12. Germline V gene lookup returns CDR1 KGHDR and CDR2 SFDVKD.

The sample holds many counts of this clonotype. This chain connects TRBV5-1 to TRBJ1-1; D remains unclear. The CDR3 consists of 14 residues. The V and J ends lost 0 bases and 4 bases respectively, with 10 bases between them. Germline V gene sequence: CDR1 SGHRS, CDR2 YFSETQ. The DNA for the CDR3 is TGCGCCAGCAGCTTGGCTGCACAGACCACTGAAGCTTTCTTT. This translates into CASSLAAQTTEAFF.

V and J are TRBV7-2 and TRBJ2-1, with D perhaps TRBD2 (5 bases). This CDR3 spans 16 amino acids. CDR1 and CDR2 from the germline V gene are SGHTA and FQGNSA. The V end was cut by 0 bases, the J end by 5 bases, with 14 bases between. The DNA of the CDR3 is TGTGCCAGCAGCTTAGCGAATGGCGGGCACAACAATGAGCAGTTCTTC. This translates into CASSLANGGHNNEQFF.

This clonotype came up a few times. The V gene is TRBV6-2 or TRBV6-3, the J gene TRBJ2-7; TRBD1 matches 7 bases. The CDR3 length is 16 residues. The germline V gene encodes CDR1 MNHEY and CDR2 SVGEGT. J was trimmed by 2 bases and V by 0 bases; bases with no gene match: 7. CDR3 nucleotides: TGTGCCAGCAGTTACTCGATCGCCCAGGGGGCCTACGAGCAGTACTTC. Translation: CASSYSIAQGAYEQYF.

This clonotype was observed at least ten times. V and J are TRBV12-3 or TRBV12-4 and TRBJ1-2, with D possibly matching TRBD1 (5 bases). Trimming stripped 7 bases from V and 7 bases from J, with 13 bases between. The CDR3 has 12 amino acids. CDR3 nucleotides: TGTGCCAGCACCTATGGGGGGGGTGGCTACACCTTC. It yields the protein CASTYGGGGYTF.

This clonotype was counted at least ten times. V gene TRBV24-1 combines with J gene TRBJ2-1; D is unresolved. Deletions cut 0 bases from V and 5 bases from J, with 4 bases between. This CDR3 comprises 13 residues. Germline V gives CDR1 KGHDR, CDR2 SFDVKD. This CDR3 reads CATSDLVNNEQFF. CDR3 sequence (DNA): TGTGCCACCAGTGATTTGGTCAACAATGAGCAGTTCTTC.

This clonotype was seen at least ten times. The J gene is TRBJ1-2, the V gene TRBV6-1; D perhaps matches TRBD1 (6 bases). Trimming stripped 11 bases from V and 4 bases from J, with 14 bases between. CDR3 length equals 12 residues. Germline V gene lookup returns CDR1 MNHNS and CDR2 SASEGT. In nucleotides, the CDR3 is TGTGCCTCCGCCGGGACAACCTATGGCTACACCTTC. Encoded protein: CASAGTTYGYTF.

This rearrangement joins TRBV20-1 to TRBJ2-7; 9 bases agree with TRBD2. The length of the CDR3 is 15 residues. J lost 2 bases, V lost 0 bases, and 5 bases had no gene match. Germline assignment: CDR1 DFQATT and CDR2 SNEGSKA (reference sequence). The CDR3 region is CSAREKGLAAYEQYF. The DNA of the CDR3 is TGCAGTGCTAGAGAAAAGGGACTAGCCGCCTACGAGCAGTACTTC.

This clonotype was seen ten or more times. The chain couples TRBV29-1 to TRBJ2-1, with 11 positions matching TRBD2. The CDR3 length is 15 residues. Trimming removed 3 bases from V and 7 bases from J; junction bases left unmatched: 8. Germline CDR1 reads SQVTM; CDR2 reads ANQGSEA. For the CDR3, the DNA is TGCAGCGTTGATGGTCTAGCGGGAGGAGGAAATGAGCAGTTCTTC. Translation gives CSVDGLAGGGNEQFF.

This clonotype was found many times. The gene calls are TRBV28 and TRBJ2-7; D is unresolved. Germline CDR1 reads MDHEN; CDR2 reads SYDVKM. The CDR3 contains 14 residues. V gave up 5 bases and J gave up 4 bases, with 15 bases separating them. The CDR3 DNA follows: TGTGCCAGCAGTCTCACCCTCGGCAGTTACGAGCAGTACTTC. Translation gives CASSLTLGSYEQYF.

The chain employs TRBV29-1 and TRBJ2-7; possibly TRBD2 for D (7 bases). The CDR3 is made up of 17 amino acids. CDR1 and CDR2 from the germline V gene are SQVTM and ANQGSEA. V was trimmed by 1 base and J by 2 bases, leaving 21 bases between them. Here the CDR3 reads CSVEGEGDGRGAYEQYF. CDR3 bases: TGCAGCGTTGAAGGGGAGGGGGACGGGAGAGGGGCCTACGAGCAGTACTTC.

This clonotype was seen a handful of times. V gene TRBV29-1 combines with J gene TRBJ2-7; 9 positions agree with TRBD2. In germline, CDR1 is SQVTM, CDR2 ANQGSEA. Unmatched junction bases numbered 4, after V lost 6 bases and J lost 4 bases. The CDR3 totals 12 residues. CDR3 in amino acids: CSVLAGFYEQYF. The CDR3 nucleotides are TGCAGCGTCCTAGCGGGATTTTACGAGCAGTACTTC.

The chain uses TRBV20-1 and TRBJ1-2; TRBD1 agrees at 12 bases. Per the germline V gene, CDR1 is DFQATT and CDR2 is SNEGSKA (reference sequence). This CDR3 region has 15 residues. J gave up 5 bases and V 2 bases, and 6 bases lay outside the gene matches. The CDR3 loop is CSARPGQGALYGYTF. CDR3 nucleotides: TGCAGTGCTAGACCGGGACAGGGGGCTTTATATGGCTACACCTTC.

This clonotype was seen at least ten times. The rearrangement links TRBV29-1 to TRBJ2-3, with TRBD2 matching 8 bases. CDR1 is SQVTM and CDR2 is ANQGSEA in the germline V gene. This CDR3 has 14 residues. V shed 4 bases and J 0 bases; nucleotides not matched to a gene: 3. CDR3 coding DNA: TGCAGCGTTGGTAGCGGGATAAGCACAGATACGCAGTATTTT. Encoded protein: CSVGSGISTDTQYF.

In this sample, this clonotype turned up a few times. V and J are TRBV6-1 and TRBJ2-7; 8 positions agree with TRBD1. This CDR3 is 15 amino acids long. V lost 5 bases and J lost 3; bases outside the gene matches: 9. The V gene's germline CDR1 is MNHNS and CDR2 SASEGT. CDR3 in amino acids: CASSISDRGSYEQYF. In DNA form, the CDR3 reads TGTGCCAGCAGTATTTCAGACAGGGGTAGCTACGAGCAGTACTTC.

Ten or more counts support this clonotype. The chain is built from TRBV5-1 and TRBJ2-7; D remains ambiguous. The CDR3 extends over 16 amino acids. CDR1 is SGHRS, CDR2 YFSETQ, per germline. V lost 0 bases to trimming and J lost 0 bases, with 13 bases between them. The CDR3: CASSLGRESPSYEQYF. CDR3 DNA sequence: TGCGCCAGCAGCTTGGGAAGGGAATCGCCCTCCTACGAGCAGTACTTC.

This clonotype came up a few times. J is TRBJ1-6 and V is TRBV19; 10 nucleotides match TRBD1. The CDR3 length is 15 residues. After removal of 6 bases from V and 6 bases from J, the junction contained 5 bases not matched to a gene. The germline CDR1 and CDR2 sequences are LNHDA and SQIVND (reference sequence). The CDR3 region is CASRETGGGNSPLHF. In DNA, the CDR3 is TGTGCCAGTAGAGAGACAGGGGGCGGTAATTCACCCCTCCACTTT.